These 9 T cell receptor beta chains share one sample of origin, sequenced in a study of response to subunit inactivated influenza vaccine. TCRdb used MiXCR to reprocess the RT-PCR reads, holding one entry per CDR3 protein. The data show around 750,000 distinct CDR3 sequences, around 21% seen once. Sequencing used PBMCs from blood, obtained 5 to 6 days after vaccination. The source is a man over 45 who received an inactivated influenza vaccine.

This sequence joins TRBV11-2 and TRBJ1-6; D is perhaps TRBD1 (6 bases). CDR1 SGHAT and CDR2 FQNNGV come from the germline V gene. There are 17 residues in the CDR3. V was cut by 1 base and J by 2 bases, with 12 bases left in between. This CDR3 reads CASSLGGGGAYNSPLHF. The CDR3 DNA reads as TGTGCCAGCAGCTTAGGCGGTGGGGGCGCCTATAATTCACCCCTCCACTTT.

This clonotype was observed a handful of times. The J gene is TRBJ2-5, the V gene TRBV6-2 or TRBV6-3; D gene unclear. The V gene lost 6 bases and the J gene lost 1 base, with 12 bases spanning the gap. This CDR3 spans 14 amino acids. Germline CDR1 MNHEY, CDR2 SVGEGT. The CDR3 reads CASRHTAIQETQYF. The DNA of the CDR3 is TGTGCCAGCAGACACACAGCGATCCAAGAGACCCAGTACTTC.

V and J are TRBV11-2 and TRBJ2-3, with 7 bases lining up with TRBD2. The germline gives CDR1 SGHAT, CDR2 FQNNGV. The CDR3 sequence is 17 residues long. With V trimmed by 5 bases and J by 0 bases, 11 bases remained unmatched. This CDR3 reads CASSALRGEASTDTQYF. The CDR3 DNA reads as TGTGCCAGCAGCGCGCTCCGGGGGGAAGCTAGCACAGATACGCAGTATTTT. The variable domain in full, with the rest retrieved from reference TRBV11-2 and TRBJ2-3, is EAGVAQSPRYKIIEKRQSVAFWCNPISGHATLYWYQQILGQGPKLLIQFQNNGVVDDSQLPKDRFSAERLKGVDSTLKIQPAKLEDSAVYLCASSALRGEASTDTQYFGPGTRLTVL.

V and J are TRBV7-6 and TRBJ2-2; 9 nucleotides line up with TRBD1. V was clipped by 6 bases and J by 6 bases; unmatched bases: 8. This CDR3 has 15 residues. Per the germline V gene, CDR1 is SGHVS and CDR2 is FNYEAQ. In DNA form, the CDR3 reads TGTGCCAGCAGAACCGGGACAGGGTTTGCCGGGGAGCTGTTTTTT. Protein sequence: CASRTGTGFAGELFF.

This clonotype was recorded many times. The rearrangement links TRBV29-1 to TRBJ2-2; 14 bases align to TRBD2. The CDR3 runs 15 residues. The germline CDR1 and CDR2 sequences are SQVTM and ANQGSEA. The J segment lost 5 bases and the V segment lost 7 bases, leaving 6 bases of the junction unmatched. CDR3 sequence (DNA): TGCAGCGCGACCGGGACTAGCGGGAGTACCGGGGAGCTGTTTTTT. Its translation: CSATGTSGSTGELFF.

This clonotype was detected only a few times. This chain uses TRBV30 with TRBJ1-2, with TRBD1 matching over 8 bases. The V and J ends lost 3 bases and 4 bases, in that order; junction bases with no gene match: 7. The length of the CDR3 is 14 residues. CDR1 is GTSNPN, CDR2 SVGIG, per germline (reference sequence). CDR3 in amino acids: CAWRGAGGGYGYTF. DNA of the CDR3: TGTGCCTGGAGAGGGGCAGGGGGCGGCTATGGCTACACCTTC.

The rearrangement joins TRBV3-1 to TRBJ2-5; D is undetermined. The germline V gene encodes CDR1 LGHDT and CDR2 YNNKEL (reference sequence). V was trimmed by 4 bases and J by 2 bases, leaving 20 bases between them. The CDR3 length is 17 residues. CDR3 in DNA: TGTGCCAGCAGCCCTGGGGTAAGGCTGATCACTCAAGAGACCCAGTACTTC. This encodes CASSPGVRLITQETQYF.

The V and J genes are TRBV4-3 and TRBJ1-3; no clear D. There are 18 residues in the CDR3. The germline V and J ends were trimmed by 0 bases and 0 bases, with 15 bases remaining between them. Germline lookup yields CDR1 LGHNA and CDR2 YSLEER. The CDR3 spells CASSQDLVRRTSGNTIYF. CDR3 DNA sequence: TGCGCCAGCAGCCAAGATTTGGTACGCCGTACCTCTGGAAACACCATATATTTT.

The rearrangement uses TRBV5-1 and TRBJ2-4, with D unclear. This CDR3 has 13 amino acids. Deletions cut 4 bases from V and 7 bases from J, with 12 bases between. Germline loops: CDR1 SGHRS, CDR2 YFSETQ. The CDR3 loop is CASSTGRANIQYF. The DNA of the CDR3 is TGCGCCAGCAGCACTGGCCGGGCGAACATTCAGTACTTC.